These 17 T cell receptor beta chains share one sample of origin, sequenced in a study of CD8 T cells in Susac syndrome. The RNA, about 0.5 to 1 ug, was put through reverse transcription using random hexamers. TCRdb ran MiXCR on the immunoSEQ multiplex PCR reads and lists one entry per CDR3 protein. The sample has about 66,000 distinct CDR3 sequences, about 94% seen once. The sample taken for sequencing was CD8+ T cells from PBMCs. The receptor set was obtained from a human donor with multiple sclerosis.

The chain links TRBV27 to TRBJ1-2; D is perhaps TRBD1 (6 bases). CDR1 is MNHEY and CDR2 is SMNVEV in the germline V gene (reference sequence). This CDR3 is built from 14 residues. With 0 bases removed from V and 8 bases from J, the gap between germline ends came to 13 bases. This CDR3 is CASSLSLRGQGYTF. CDR3 DNA sequence: TGTGCCAGCAGTTTATCGCTCCGGGGGCAGGGCTACACCTTC.

The V gene is TRBV24-1, the J gene TRBJ2-3; D is unclear. The CDR3 is made up of 15 amino acids. Trimming took off 11 bases at V and 0 bases at J, with 17 bases between the two ends. Germline V gene lookup returns CDR1 KGHDR and CDR2 SFDVKD. In nucleotides, the CDR3 is TGTGCCAGCAGCCCGGGCGGCTCTAGCACAGATACGCAGTATTTT. Its protein is CASSPGGSSTDTQYF.

The rearrangement joins TRBV12-3 or TRBV12-4 to TRBJ2-1, with D perhaps being TRBD1 or TRBD2 (6 bases each). Trimming shortened V by 6 bases and J by 4 bases, and 10 bases separated the two germline ends. The CDR3 is 13 residues long. CDR3 bases: TGTGCCAGCAGGTGGGGGGCATACAATGAGCAGTTCTTC. Amino acid sequence: CASRWGAYNEQFF.

The J gene is TRBJ2-2, the V gene TRBV7-6, with D uncertain. Trimming removed 5 bases from V and 0 bases from J, with 10 bases in between. CDR1 and CDR2 from the germline V gene are SGHVS and FNYEAQ. The CDR3 has 15 amino acids. The CDR3 DNA reads as TGTGCCAGCAGCCCGCCACTTCCGAACACCGGGGAGCTGTTTTTT. Amino acid sequence: CASSPPLPNTGELFF.

The chain combines TRBV20-1 with TRBJ2-7; the match to TRBD1 covers 7 bases. The CDR3 loop spans 15 amino acids. CDR1 and CDR2 (germline): DFQATT, SNEGSKA (reference sequence). The trim removed 3 bases at V and 0 bases at J, leaving 8 bases unmatched. The CDR3 sequence is CSARGPGQSSYEQYF. The CDR3 nucleotides are TGCAGTGCTAGGGGGCCGGGACAGAGCTCCTACGAGCAGTACTTC.

J is TRBJ2-1 and V is TRBV28; D is undetermined. Germline assignment: CDR1 MDHEN and CDR2 SYDVKM. The V gene lost 1 base and the J gene lost 8 bases, with 6 bases spanning the gap. The length of the CDR3 is 12 residues. This CDR3 reads CASSLSLDEQFF. The CDR3 nucleotides are TGTGCCAGCAGTTTATCTTTGGATGAGCAGTTCTTC. Drawing the rest from reference TRBV28 and TRBJ2-1, the complete variable domain is DVKVTQSSRYLVKRTGEKVFLECVQDMDHENMFWYRQDPGLGLRLIYFSYDVKMKEKGDIPEGYSVSREKKERFSLILESASTNQTSMYLCASSLSLDEQFFGPGTRLTVL.

The chain employs TRBV6-2 or TRBV6-3 and TRBJ2-1; possible D gene TRBD1, 6 bases. Trimming shortened V by 6 bases and J by 3 bases, and 18 bases separated the two germline ends. This CDR3 is 16 amino acids long. The V gene's germline CDR1 is MNHEY and CDR2 SVGEGT. The CDR3 spells CASSYDRTINYNEQFF. In DNA form, the CDR3 reads TGTGCCAGCAGCTACGACAGGACCATTAACTACAATGAGCAGTTCTTC.

The rearrangement uses TRBV4-1 and TRBJ2-3; D unclear. V was pared by 4 bases and J by 0 bases, with 11 bases between. The CDR3 runs to 15 residues. Looked up from germline, CDR1 is MGHRA and CDR2 is YSYEKL. CDR3 protein: CASSRRVVSTDTQYF. In nucleotides, the CDR3 is TGCGCCAGCAGCCGCAGAGTTGTCAGCACAGATACGCAGTATTTT.

The rearrangement joins TRBV3-1 to TRBJ2-7, with TRBD2 matching 7 bases. The V and J ends lost 2 bases and 0 bases, in that order; junction bases with no gene match: 7. In germline, CDR1 is LGHDT, CDR2 YNNKEL (reference sequence). The length of the CDR3 is 16 residues. The CDR3 here is CASSQPLGGSSYEQYF. In DNA, the CDR3 is TGTGCCAGCAGCCAACCCCTGGGGGGGAGCTCCTACGAGCAGTACTTC.

The gene calls are TRBV7-2 and TRBJ1-1; no definite D call. V shed 4 bases and J shed 1 base, with 13 bases lying between them. Germline lookup yields CDR1 SGHTA and CDR2 FQGNSA. This CDR3 spans 15 amino acids. CDR3 region: CASSSSMTPNTEAFF. The CDR3 region has the DNA TGTGCCAGCAGCTCATCGATGACACCGAACACTGAAGCTTTCTTT.

This rearrangement joins TRBV7-9 to TRBJ1-6; D ambiguous. V was clipped by 5 bases and J by 9 bases, with 8 bases between them. The V gene's germline CDR1 is SEHNR and CDR2 FQNEAQ (reference sequence). The CDR3 loop spans 12 amino acids. CDR3 loop: CASSETASPLHF. In nucleotides, the CDR3 is TGTGCCAGCAGCGAGACGGCTTCACCCCTCCACTTT.

V usage is TRBV29-1 and J usage is TRBJ2-5; 15 bases are shared with TRBD2. V dropped 2 bases and J dropped 1; count of bases not matched to a gene: 8. This CDR3 comprises 18 residues. Germline V gives CDR1 SQVTM, CDR2 ANQGSEA. The CDR3 nucleotides are TGCAGCGTTGAATGGAGGACTAGCGGGGGGGAGACCCAAGAGACCCAGTACTTC. It specifies CSVEWRTSGGETQETQYF.

The chain employs TRBV29-1 and TRBJ2-5, with D perhaps TRBD1 or TRBD2 (5 bases each). The CDR3 contains 13 residues. The V gene's germline CDR1 is SQVTM and CDR2 ANQGSEA. Trimming took off 5 bases at V and 0 bases at J, with 10 bases between the two ends. The CDR3: CSVLGPYQETQYF. CDR3 DNA sequence: TGCAGCGTTTTGGGACCGTACCAAGAGACCCAGTACTTC. Drawing the rest from reference TRBV29-1 and TRBJ2-5, the complete variable domain is SAVISQKPSRDICQRGTSLTIQCQVDSQVTMMFWYRQQPGQSLTLIATANQGSEATYESGFVIDKFPISRPNLTFSTLTVSNMSPEDSSIYLCSVLGPYQETQYFGPGTRLLVL.

The chain joins TRBV28 to TRBJ2-3; 12 bases are shared with TRBD2. The trim removed 6 bases at V and 3 bases at J, leaving 1 base unmatched. There are 14 residues in the CDR3. Looked up from germline, CDR1 is MDHEN and CDR2 is SYDVKM. DNA of the CDR3: TGTGCCAGCAGACTAGCGGGAGGTACAGATACGCAGTATTTT. Its protein product is CASRLAGGTDTQYF.

J is TRBJ1-1 and V is TRBV12-3 or TRBV12-4, with 8 bases aligning to TRBD1. The CDR3 consists of 14 residues. V lost 6 bases to trimming and J lost 2 bases; unmatched junction nucleotides: 5. The CDR3 bases are TGTGCCAGCAGCTGGACAGGGATAAACACTGAAGCTTTCTTT. Translated: CASSWTGINTEAFF.

The gene calls are TRBV6-6 and TRBJ2-1; 9 bases are a match to TRBD1. V lost 6 bases, J lost 6 bases, and 3 bases stayed unmatched. CDR1 and CDR2 from the germline V gene are MNHNY and SVGAGI (reference sequence). This CDR3 is 13 amino acids long. CDR3 protein: CASRPGQGNEQFF. The CDR3 DNA is TGTGCCAGCAGACCGGGACAGGGCAATGAGCAGTTCTTC.

The rearrangement uses TRBV20-1 and TRBJ2-4, with 7 bases matching TRBD1. The CDR3 covers 17 residues. Germline V gives CDR1 DFQATT, CDR2 SNEGSKA (reference sequence). J gave up 2 bases and V 0 bases, and 10 bases lay outside the gene matches. The CDR3 bases are TGCAGTGCTAGAGATCCCGACCGGGACAGTCCCAAAAACATTCAGTACTTC. Translated: CSARDPDRDSPKNIQYF.